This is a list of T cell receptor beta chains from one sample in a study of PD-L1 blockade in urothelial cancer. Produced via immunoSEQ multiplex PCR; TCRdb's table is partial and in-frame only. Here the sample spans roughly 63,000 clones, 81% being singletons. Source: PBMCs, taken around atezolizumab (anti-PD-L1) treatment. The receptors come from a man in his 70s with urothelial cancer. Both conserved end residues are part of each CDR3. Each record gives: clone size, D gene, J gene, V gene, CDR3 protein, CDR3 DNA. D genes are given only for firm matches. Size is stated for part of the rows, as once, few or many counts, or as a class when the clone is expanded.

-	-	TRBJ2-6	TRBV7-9	CASSLGTRSSGANVLTF	TGTGCCAGCAGCTTAGGCACAAGAAGCTCTGGGGCCAACGTCCTGACTTTC
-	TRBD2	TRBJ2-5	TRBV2	CASSQTSGRSETQYF	TGTGCCAGCAGTCAGACTAGCGGGAGGTCGGAGACCCAGTACTTC
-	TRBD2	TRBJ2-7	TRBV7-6	CASSLGGAGGSSYEQYF	TGTGCCAGCAGCTTAGGGGGAGCGGGAGGCTCCTCCTACGAGCAGTACTTC
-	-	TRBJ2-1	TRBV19	CASSISGGDIYNEQFF	TGTGCCAGTAGTATCTCCGGCGGGGATATCTACAATGAGCAGTTCTTC
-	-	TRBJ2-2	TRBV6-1	CASSFPLAPGELFF	TGTGCCAGCAGCTTTCCACTAGCCCCCGGGGAGCTGTTTTTT
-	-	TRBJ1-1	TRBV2	CASRLMGRGAFF	TGTGCCAGCAGATTAATGGGTCGAGGAGCTTTCTTT
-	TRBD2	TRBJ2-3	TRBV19	CASTPAGTTDTQYF	TGTGCCAGTACCCCAGCGGGAACCACAGATACGCAGTATTTT
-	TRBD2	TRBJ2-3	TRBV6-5	CASSRTSGTPDTQYF	TGTGCCAGCAGTCGGACTAGCGGGACCCCAGATACGCAGTATTTT
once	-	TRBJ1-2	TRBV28	CASSGTGYGYTF	TGTGCCAGCAGTGGGACTGGATATGGCTACACCTTC
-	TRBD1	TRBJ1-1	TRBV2	CASSEVGQGTEAFF	TGTGCCAGCAGTGAAGTGGGACAGGGCACTGAAGCTTTCTTT
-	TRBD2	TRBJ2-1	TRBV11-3	CASSLGGRTVHEQFF	TGTGCCAGCAGCTTAGGCGGGAGAACGGTACATGAGCAGTTCTTC
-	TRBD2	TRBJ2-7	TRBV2	CASRGQRGSYEQYF	TGTGCCAGCAGGGGTCAGCGGGGCTCCTACGAGCAGTACTTC
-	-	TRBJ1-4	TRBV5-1	CASSKTAATNEKLFF	TGCGCCAGCAGCAAGACAGCTGCAACTAATGAAAAACTGTTTTTT
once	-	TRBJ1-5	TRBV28	CASTDLKEGQPQHF	TGTGCCAGCACCGATTTGAAGGAGGGTCAGCCCCAGCATTTT
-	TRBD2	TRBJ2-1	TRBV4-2	CASSQDPGLAGGWTKNEQFF	TGTGCCAGCAGCCAAGATCCGGGACTAGCGGGAGGTTGGACGAAGAATGAGCAGTTCTTC
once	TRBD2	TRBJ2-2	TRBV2	CATGGRGRNTGELFF	TGTGCCACGGGGGGTCGCGGGAGGAACACCGGGGAGCTGTTTTTT
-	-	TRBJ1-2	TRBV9	CASSGATRHYTF	TGTGCCAGCAGCGGGGCCACTCGCCACTACACCTTC
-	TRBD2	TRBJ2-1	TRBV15	CATHPAGGNEQFF	TGTGCCACCCACCCGGCGGGGGGCAATGAGCAGTTCTTC
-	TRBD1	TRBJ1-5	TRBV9	CASSKGQDPQGPQHF	TGTGCCAGCAGCAAAGGACAGGACCCGCAAGGGCCCCAGCATTTT
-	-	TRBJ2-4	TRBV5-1	CASSLGAQNIQYF	TGCGCCAGCAGCTTGGGGGCCCAAAACATTCAGTACTTC
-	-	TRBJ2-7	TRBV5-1	CASSPAASVSYEQYF	TGCGCCAGCAGCCCAGCAGCTAGCGTCTCCTACGAGCAGTACTTC
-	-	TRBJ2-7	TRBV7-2	CASSPGTRYEQYF	TGTGCCAGCAGCCCCGGAACGAGGTACGAGCAGTACTTC
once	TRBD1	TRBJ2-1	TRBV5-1	CASSPTFSGQGVYNEQFF	TGCGCCAGCAGCCCTACTTTCTCGGGACAGGGGGTATACAATGAGCAGTTCTTC
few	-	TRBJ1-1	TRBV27	CATSPHLMNTEAFF	TGTGCCACCTCCCCACACCTCATGAACACTGAAGCTTTCTTT
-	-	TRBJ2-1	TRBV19	CASSTRTSSYNEQFF	TGTGCCAGTAGTACCAGAACTAGCTCCTACAATGAGCAGTTCTTC
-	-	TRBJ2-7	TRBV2	CASSETYEQYF	TGTGCCAGCAGTGAAACTTACGAGCAGTACTTC
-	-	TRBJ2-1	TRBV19	CASSDLGGQAEQFF	TGTGCCAGTAGTGATTTGGGGGGTCAGGCTGAGCAGTTCTTC
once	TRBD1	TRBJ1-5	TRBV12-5	CASGLGQGAVQPQHF	TGTGCTAGTGGTTTGGGGCAGGGGGCCGTTCAGCCCCAGCATTTT
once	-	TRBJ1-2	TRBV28	CASSSFPGGGLNYGYTF	TGTGCCAGCAGCTCGTTCCCGGGGGGGGGTCTGAACTATGGCTACACCTTC
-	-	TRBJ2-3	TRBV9	CASSGRVRATDTQYF	TGTGCCAGCAGCGGTCGGGTTAGAGCCACAGATACGCAGTATTTT
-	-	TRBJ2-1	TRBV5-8	CASSYYYNEQFF	TGTGCCAGCAGCTACTATTACAATGAGCAGTTCTTC
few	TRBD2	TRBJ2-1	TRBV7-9	CASSLGSGGSYNEQFF	TGTGCCAGCAGCTTAGGTAGCGGGGGCTCCTACAATGAGCAGTTCTTC
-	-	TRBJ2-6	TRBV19	CASTLSGANVLTF	TGTGCCAGTACCCTATCTGGGGCCAACGTCCTGACTTTC
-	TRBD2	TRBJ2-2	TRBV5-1	CASSLLAGGGTGELFF	TGCGCCAGCAGCTTATTGGCGGGAGGTGGCACCGGGGAGCTGTTTTTT
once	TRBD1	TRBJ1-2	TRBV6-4	CASSDSDAGGGYTF	TGTGCCAGCAGTGACTCTGATGCAGGGGGAGGCTACACCTTC
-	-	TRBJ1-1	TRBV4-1	CASSQEGIGGTEAFF	TGCGCCAGCAGCCAAGAAGGAATCGGGGGAACTGAAGCTTTCTTT
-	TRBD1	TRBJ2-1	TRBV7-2	CASTHRQGMGTGDEQFF	TGTGCCAGCACCCATAGACAGGGGATGGGGACGGGCGATGAGCAGTTCTTC